This T cell receptor (beta chain) comes out of a study of a mutant IDH1 vaccine in newly diagnosed glioma. Time point given: week 5, during vaccination. Each vaccine dose was 300 ug of mutant IDH1 20-mer peptide, with topical imiquimod. Here immunoSEQ multiplex PCR was the method, and the copy in TCRdb shows in-frame clones only, minus some. Of approximately 11,000 clones listed, around 87% are singletons. The CDR3 loop spans 14 amino acids. A note on this clone: Its antigen is unknown.

This receptor was obtained from a woman between 40 and 50 years old with glioma. Some clones in this sample may be carry-over from other donors' samples. The starting material was PBMCs, obtained from a glioma patient whose treatment included an IDH1 peptide vaccine. The chain employs TRBV21-1 and TRBJ2-7; TRBD1 is the table's D call, not checked against the DNA. TRBV21-1 is a pseudogene segment. The DNA for the CDR3 is TGTGCCAGCAGCAACGACACTTTCTCCTACGAGCAGTACTTC. This codes for CASSNDTFSYEQYF.